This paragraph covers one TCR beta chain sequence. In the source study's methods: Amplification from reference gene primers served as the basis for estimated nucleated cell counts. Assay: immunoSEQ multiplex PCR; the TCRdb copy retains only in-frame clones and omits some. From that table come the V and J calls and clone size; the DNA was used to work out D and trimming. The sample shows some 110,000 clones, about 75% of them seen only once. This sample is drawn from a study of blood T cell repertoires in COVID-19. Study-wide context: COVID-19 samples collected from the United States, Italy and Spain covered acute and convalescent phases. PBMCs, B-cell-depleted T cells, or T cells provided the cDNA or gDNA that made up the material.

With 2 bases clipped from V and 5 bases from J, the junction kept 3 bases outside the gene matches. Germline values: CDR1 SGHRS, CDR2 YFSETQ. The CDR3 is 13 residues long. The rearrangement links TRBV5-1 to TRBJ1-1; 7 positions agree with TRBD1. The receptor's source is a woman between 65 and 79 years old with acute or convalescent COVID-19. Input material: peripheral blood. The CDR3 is CASSFRRGTEAFF. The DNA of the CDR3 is TGCGCCAGCAGCTTTCGCAGGGGGACTGAAGCTTTCTTT.